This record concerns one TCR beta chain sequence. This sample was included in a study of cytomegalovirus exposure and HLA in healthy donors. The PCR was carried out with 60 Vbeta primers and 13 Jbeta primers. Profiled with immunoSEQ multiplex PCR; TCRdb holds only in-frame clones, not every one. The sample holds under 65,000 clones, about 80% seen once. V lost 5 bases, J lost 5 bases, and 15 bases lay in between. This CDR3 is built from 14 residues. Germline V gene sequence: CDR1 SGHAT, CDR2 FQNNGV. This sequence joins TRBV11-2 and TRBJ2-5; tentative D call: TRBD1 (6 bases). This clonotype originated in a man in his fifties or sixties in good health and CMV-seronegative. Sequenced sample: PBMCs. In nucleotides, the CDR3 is TGTGCCAGCAGCAGCCAACAGGGCTCCGAGACCCAGTACTTC. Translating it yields CASSSQQGSETQYF.